The 25 T cell receptor beta chains presented below share a single source sample, sequenced in a study of OX40 agonist ivuxolimab in advanced cancers. TCRdb's copy holds only in-frame clones and misses some; the assay was immunoSEQ multiplex PCR. The repertoire holds some 44,000 clones, with around 87% as singletons. This specimen consisted of CD4+ or CD8+ T cells sorted from blood, obtained in a trial of the OX40 agonist ivuxolimab. Receptors originate from an adult with an advanced solid tumor such as melanoma, head and neck, liver or kidney cancer.

The J gene is TRBJ2-7, the V gene TRBV6-6; D possibly corresponds to TRBD2 (6 bases). Trimming removed 6 bases from V and 0 bases from J, with 12 bases in between. Germline values: CDR1 MNHNY, CDR2 SVGAGI (reference sequence). This CDR3 region has 14 residues. The CDR3 region has the DNA TGTGCCAGCAGGCCCGGGGGTGTCTCCTACGAGCAGTACTTC. The encoded protein is CASRPGGVSYEQYF.

V is TRBV4-1 and J is TRBJ1-3; a possible D gene is TRBD1 (5 bases). CDR3 size: 15 residues. The ends were cut back, 0 bases at V and 2 bases at J, with 8 bases in the middle. Germline V gene sequence: CDR1 MGHRA, CDR2 YSYEKL. As DNA, the CDR3 is TGCGCCAGCAGCCAAGAGTCCAGGGCTGGAAACACCATATATTTT. It codes for CASSQESRAGNTIYF.

The CDR3 nucleotides are TGTGCCAGCAGCTTAATAGCTAGCGGGAGGGACGAGACCCAGTACTTC. It codes for CASSLIASGRDETQYF. J is TRBJ2-5 and V is TRBV7-3; 12 bases are shared with TRBD2. Per germline, CDR1 SGHTA and CDR2 FQGTGA. V was clipped by 1 base and J by 5 bases; unmatched bases: 5. This CDR3 comprises 16 residues. Filled out from reference TRBV7-3 and TRBJ2-5, the complete variable domain reads GAGVSQTPSNKVTEKGKYVELRCDPISGHTALYWYRQSLGQGPEFLIYFQGTGAADDSGLPNDRFFAVRPEGSVSTLKIQRTERGDSAVYLCASSLIASGRDETQYFGPGTRLLVL.

This clone occurred a few times. The V call is TRBV9, the J call TRBJ2-7; the match to TRBD2 covers 8 bases. CDR1 and CDR2 (germline): SGDLS, YYNGEE. V lost 4 bases to trimming and J lost 3 bases; unmatched junction nucleotides: 6. CDR3 size: 14 residues. CDR3 sequence reads: CASSPSGSLYEQYF. In DNA, the CDR3 is TGTGCCAGCAGCCCCAGCGGGAGTCTCTACGAGCAGTACTTC.

The chain has TRBV2 and TRBJ2-7; 7 bases agree with TRBD1. The CDR3 is made up of 14 amino acids. Germline V gene data show CDR1 as SNHLY and CDR2 as FYNNEI. Unmatched junction bases numbered 6, after V lost 5 bases and J lost 2 bases. In DNA, the CDR3 is TGTGCCAGCAGTTCGAGGGGGACAGCCTACGAGCAGTACTTC. Residues: CASSSRGTAYEQYF.

J is TRBJ2-1 and V is TRBV5-4; no clear D gene. Per germline, CDR1 SGHNT and CDR2 YYREEE (reference sequence). The CDR3 spans 12 residues. V shed 2 bases and J shed 0 bases, with 0 bases lying between them. The CDR3 DNA is TGTGCCAGCAGCTTCTCCTACAATGAGCAGTTCTTC. Encoded protein: CASSFSYNEQFF.

The V gene is TRBV27, the J gene TRBJ2-1; D gene unclear. V was clipped by 7 bases and J by 0 bases, with 13 bases between them. CDR3 length equals 15 residues. CDR1 MNHEY and CDR2 SMNVEV come from the germline V gene (reference sequence). Written as DNA, the CDR3 is TGTGCCAGCAATGACGTAATAAGCTCCTACAATGAGCAGTTCTTC. This encodes CASNDVISSYNEQFF.

This clone was observed once. The chain links TRBV5-4 to TRBJ2-7, with 8 bases lining up with TRBD2. Per the germline V gene, CDR1 is SGHNT and CDR2 is YYREEE (reference sequence). V lost 3 bases to trimming and J lost 4 bases; unmatched junction nucleotides: 6. The CDR3 length is 14 residues. The CDR3 spells CASSSGLDTYEQYF. DNA for the CDR3: TGTGCCAGCAGCTCGGGACTAGATACTTACGAGCAGTACTTC.

This rearrangement joins TRBV7-9 to TRBJ2-7; D is possibly TRBD1 or TRBD2 (5 bases each). Germline V lookup: CDR1 SEHNR, CDR2 FQNEAQ (reference sequence). The CDR3 runs 14 residues. Trimming took off 4 bases at V and 6 bases at J, with 16 bases between the two ends. The CDR3 nucleotides are TGTGCCAGCAGCTCAGCCGGGGCTTACTGCGAGCAGTACTTC. Its protein is CASSSAGAYCEQYF.

The J gene is TRBJ2-2, the V gene TRBV5-1, with 10 bases fitting TRBD2. This CDR3 has 15 residues. Trimming took 0 bases from V and 6 from J; bases not matched to a gene: 2. CDR1 is SGHRS, CDR2 YFSETQ, per germline. CDR3: CASSLDLAGAGELFF. The CDR3, as DNA: TGCGCCAGCAGCTTGGACCTAGCGGGAGCCGGGGAGCTGTTTTTT.

The chain has TRBV2 and TRBJ2-1; 8 bases fit TRBD2. The J segment lost 8 bases and the V segment lost 3 bases, leaving 6 bases of the junction unmatched. This CDR3 contains 14 residues. Germline-derived CDR1 and CDR2 are SNHLY and FYNNEI. This chain's CDR3 is CASSDPGGPHEQFF. In nucleotides, the CDR3 is TGTGCCAGCAGTGATCCGGGGGGGCCGCATGAGCAGTTCTTC.

Comments on this clone: Other nucleotide sequences in the sample specify the same CDR3. The chain joins TRBV6-6 to TRBJ2-1; 7 nucleotides align to TRBD2. The CDR3 extends over 15 amino acids. Germline trimming cut 7 bases from V and 8 bases from J; bases unmatched to any gene: 14. Germline V gene sequence: CDR1 MNHNY, CDR2 SVGAGI (reference sequence). CDR3 DNA: TGTGCCAGCAACGGGGGGACTCTAGAATCCCATGAGCAGTTCTTC. Translation: CASNGGTLESHEQFF.

The J gene is TRBJ2-1, the V gene TRBV5-1, with D perhaps TRBD1 or TRBD2 (5 bases each). In germline, CDR1 is SGHRS, CDR2 YFSETQ. This CDR3 has 14 residues. Trimming took off 4 bases at V and 2 bases at J, with 10 bases between the two ends. This CDR3 reads CASSRDGTYNEQFF. CDR3 in DNA: TGCGCCAGCAGCCGGGACGGGACCTACAATGAGCAGTTCTTC.

This chain links TRBV6-5 with TRBJ1-3, with D unresolved. The germline V gene encodes CDR1 MNHEY and CDR2 SVGAGI. CDR3 length equals 15 residues. The V end was cut by 7 bases, the J end by 0 bases, with 13 bases between. CDR3 protein: CASTRSPGSGNTIYF. DNA of the CDR3: TGTGCCAGCACCCGGAGCCCGGGCTCTGGAAACACCATATATTTT.

The rearrangement links TRBV29-1 to TRBJ2-5; 11 nucleotides line up with TRBD1. Germline V gives CDR1 SQVTM, CDR2 ANQGSEA. The CDR3 length is 15 residues. V lost 0 bases and J lost 2; bases outside the gene matches: 2. The CDR3 loop is CSVEDGTGGQETQYF. DNA for the CDR3: TGCAGCGTTGAAGATGGGACAGGGGGTCAAGAGACCCAGTACTTC.

The V gene is TRBV6-6, the J gene TRBJ1-1; D is unresolved. CDR3 length equals 12 residues. The V end was cut by 3 bases, the J end by 0 bases, with 2 bases between. Germline CDR1 MNHNY, CDR2 SVGAGI (reference sequence). This chain's CDR3 is CASSYVNTEAFF. The CDR3 nucleotides read TGTGCCAGCAGTTATGTGAACACTGAAGCTTTCTTT.

The V call is TRBV7-2, the J call TRBJ2-7, with 8 bases fitting TRBD1. This CDR3 region has 15 residues. Germline V lookup: CDR1 SGHTA, CDR2 FQGNSA. V gave up 8 bases and J gave up 2 bases; unmatched junction bases: 11. As DNA, the CDR3 is TGTGCCAGCCGATCCCAAGGGACAGGAACCTACGAGCAGTACTTC. It is translated as CASRSQGTGTYEQYF.

The V call is TRBV2, the J call TRBJ2-3; a possible D gene is TRBD2 (5 bases). Germline values: CDR1 SNHLY, CDR2 FYNNEI. With 5 bases removed from V and 6 bases from J, the gap between germline ends came to 21 bases. The CDR3 loop spans 16 amino acids. CDR3 coding DNA: TGTGCCAGCAGTACCAGGACCAGAGGCGAGCGGGATACGCAGTATTTT. Protein: CASSTRTRGERDTQYF.

Here the CDR3 reads CAWSVSLSEAFF. CDR3 sequence (DNA): TGTGCCTGGAGTGTATCCCTGAGTGAAGCTTTCTTT. The chain carries TRBV30 and TRBJ1-1; D remains unclear. Trimming cost V 0 bases and J 7 bases, with 9 bases left between them. This CDR3 spans 12 amino acids. Germline assignment: CDR1 GTSNPN and CDR2 SVGIG (reference sequence).

The genes are TRBV30 and TRBJ2-1; D not resolved. V was trimmed by 1 base and J by 2 bases, leaving 0 bases between them. This CDR3 comprises 11 residues. Germline assignment: CDR1 GTSNPN and CDR2 SVGIG (reference sequence). CDR3 residues: CAWSAYNEQFF. The DNA of the CDR3 is TGTGCCTGGAGTGCCTACAATGAGCAGTTCTTC.

This chain's CDR3 is CASSPDTYGYTF. In DNA form, the CDR3 reads TGTGCCAGCTCCCCTGACACCTATGGCTACACCTTC. This chain links TRBV18 with TRBJ1-2; no firm D call. Germline V gene sequence: CDR1 KGHSH, CDR2 LQKENI. V shed 6 bases and J shed 4 bases, with 9 bases lying between them. The CDR3 covers 12 residues.

This rearrangement joins TRBV29-1 to TRBJ2-1; TRBD2 matches at 15 bases. Germline lookup yields CDR1 SQVTM and CDR2 ANQGSEA. This CDR3 is built from 18 residues. The J segment lost 3 bases and the V segment lost 4 bases, leaving 10 bases of the junction unmatched. The CDR3, as DNA: TGCAGCGTTGTCGTCCGGGGACTAGCGGGAGGAATCTACAATGAGCAGTTCTTC. Translation gives CSVVVRGLAGGIYNEQFF.

The V call is TRBV7-2, the J call TRBJ2-7; D is undetermined. The CDR3 consists of 13 residues. The germline CDR1 and CDR2 sequences are SGHTA and FQGNSA. Trimming removed 4 bases from V and 3 bases from J, with 10 bases in between. The CDR3 DNA sequence: TGTGCCAGCAGCTCTCGGACGGACTACGAGCAGTACTTC. Encoded protein: CASSSRTDYEQYF.

The chain recombines TRBV15 with TRBJ1-4; TRBD1 is a possible D gene (6 bases). V was trimmed by 5 bases and J by 0 bases, leaving 13 bases between them. Germline CDR1 and CDR2: LNHNV and YYDKDF (reference sequence). The CDR3 covers 16 residues. The CDR3 region has the DNA TGTGCCACCAGCTCGGACCGGGACACAACTAATGAAAAACTGTTTTTT. Translation gives CATSSDRDTTNEKLFF.

The chain employs TRBV5-5 and TRBJ2-3; TRBD2 aligns across 8 bases. Germline CDR1 SGHKS, CDR2 YYEKEE (reference sequence). Losses at the gene ends were 0 bases for V and 0 bases for J; bases not matched to a gene: 6. This CDR3 is built from 17 residues. CDR3 bases: TGTGCCAGCAGCTTGGCCGCGACTAGCGCCAGCACAGATACGCAGTATTTT. Encoded protein: CASSLAATSASTDTQYF. Full variable domain (remainder filled in from reference TRBV5-5 and TRBJ2-3): DAGVTQSPTHLIKTRGQQVTLRCSPISGHKSVSWYQQVLGQGPQFIFQYYEKEERGRGNFPDRFSARQFPNYSSELNVNALLLGDSALYLCASSLAATSASTDTQYFGPGTRLTVL.